This entry describes one TCR beta chain. Its specificity is unknown. MiXCR, run by TCRdb on the reads, gives a single entry per CDR3 protein. The sample holds fewer than 25,000 distinct CDR3 sequences; roughly 72% are singletons and the top ten take 13% to 15%. The data stem from a study of type 1 regulatory T cells. Background on the study: T-allo10 is a Tr1-enriched, alloantigen-specific CD4 T cell product made in vitro.

Graft donor-derived T-allo10 cells were described as host-alloantigen-specific, anergic, and alloantigen-specifically suppressive. Germline assignment: CDR1 MNHNY and CDR2 SVGAGI (reference sequence). The germline V and J ends were trimmed by 5 bases and 6 bases, with 13 bases remaining between them. The CDR3 is 14 amino acids. The sequence was obtained from a human donor in good health. The sample taken for sequencing was cultured T cells, either the whole culture or a sorted T cell fraction (not recorded which). Indicated subset: Tr1-enriched cell product generated in vitro against host alloantigens. The V gene is TRBV6-6, the J gene TRBJ2-2, with D perhaps matching TRBD2 (6 bases). The DNA of the CDR3 is TGTGCCAGCAGTGTTATGGGAGGCGCCGGGGAGCTGTTTTTT. Translating it yields CASSVMGGAGELFF.